A single T cell receptor (beta chain) is shown here with its context. Its antigen is not identified. This record belongs to a study of cytomegalovirus exposure and HLA in healthy donors. About the study: Roughly 86 million unique TCRs from HLA-typed donors made up an early data release. Study results and caveats: The productive fraction for most TCR beta V segments was about 87% or about 30% in an earlier analysis. Across donors, presence/absence analyses took sequencing depth to be roughly uniform. The majority of CMV-associated TCR beta chains were reported as apparently HLA-restricted in a later analysis.

Germline assignment: CDR1 SGHAT and CDR2 FQNNGV. Trimming took off 2 bases at V and 2 bases at J, with 6 bases between the two ends. The CDR3 sequence is 13 residues long. Primers for the PCR totalled 60 Vbeta and 13 Jbeta. Clones were sequenced by immunoSEQ multiplex PCR, and TCRdb holds only the in-frame ones, with some missing. The sample has about 220,000 clones, roughly 70% seen once. This TCR was recovered from a woman younger than 45 in good health and CMV-seronegative. J is TRBJ2-5 and V is TRBV11-2; no clear D. The sample taken for sequencing was PBMCs. Here the CDR3 reads CASSLKTQETQYF. The CDR3, as DNA: TGTGCCAGCAGCTTAAAAACACAAGAGACCCAGTACTTC.